Described below is a single T cell receptor (beta chain) sequence and its context. This specimen belongs to a study of blood T cell repertoires in COVID-19. Participants' reported clinical history set cohort assignment. This CDR3 is built from 16 residues. With 1 base clipped from V and 5 bases from J, the junction kept 7 bases outside the gene matches. The V gene's germline CDR1 is KGHSH and CDR2 LQKENI. Libraries were prepared by immunoSEQ multiplex PCR; TCRdb keeps only in-frame clonotypes and omits some of them. The sample includes fewer than 300,000 clones, approximately 91% of them seen just once.

Specimen: PBMCs or T cells enriched from blood (not recorded which). The source is a woman aged 40 to 55 with acute COVID-19. J is TRBJ2-1 and V is TRBV18, with TRBD1 identical over 8 bases. CDR3 residues: CASSPRRTGLNNEQFF. CDR3 nucleotide sequence: TGTGCCAGCTCACCACGAAGGACAGGGCTAAACAATGAGCAGTTCTTC.